What follows is one T cell receptor beta chain and its context. This sample stems from a study of T cell responses to AZD1222 COVID-19 vaccine. Only in-frame clones appear in the TCRdb table, and some are missing; sequencing was by immunoSEQ multiplex PCR. Among about 84,000 clones listed, around 85% were seen once. CDR3 length: 14 amino acids. Per germline, CDR1 MDHEN and CDR2 SYDVKM. V lost 7 bases to trimming and J lost 7 bases; unmatched junction nucleotides: 7. Here the sequenced sample was peripheral blood, taken 28 days after the second AZD1222 dose. The rearrangement links TRBV28 to TRBJ1-4, with TRBD1 identical over 9 bases. The TCR originated in an adult who received the AZD1222 COVID-19 vaccine. The CDR3, as DNA: TGTGCCAGCACCCCGGGACAGGGACTTGAAAAACTGTTTTTT. It is translated as CASTPGQGLEKLFF. Supplemented by reference TRBV28 and TRBJ1-4, the full variable domain reads DVKVTQSSRYLVKRTGEKVFLECVQDMDHENMFWYRQDPGLGLRLIYFSYDVKMKEKGDIPEGYSVSREKKERFSLILESASTNQTSMYLCASTPGQGLEKLFFGSGTQLSVL.